These 27 T cell receptor beta chains were all obtained from the same sample, sequenced in a study of neurological immune-mediated disorders. Each CDR3 protein is one row after TCRdb ran MiXCR on the 5' RACE reads. The data hold some 78,000 distinct CDR3 sequences, with approximately 5% observed a single time. The sequenced material came from PBMCs. Receptor source: a woman in her twenties or thirties with multiple sclerosis.

The V and J genes are TRBV5-1 and TRBJ1-1; TRBD1 matches at 8 bases. Germline V gene data show CDR1 as SGHRS and CDR2 as YFSETQ. The CDR3 contains 15 residues. V lost 5 bases, J lost 1 base, and 7 bases stayed unmatched. CDR3 bases: TGCGCCAGCAGTCAACAGGGGGAAGCGAACACTGAAGCTTTCTTT. The encoded protein is CASSQQGEANTEAFF.

This clonotype was counted ten times or more. The chain joins TRBV7-6 to TRBJ2-5; 8 bases align to TRBD2. The V segment lost 4 bases and the J segment 5 bases; nucleotides outside the gene matches: 12. The CDR3 has 16 residues. Germline V CDR1 and CDR2: SGHVS, FNYEAQ. CDR3 loop: CASSSRAAGARETQYF. Here the CDR3 DNA reads TGTGCCAGCAGCTCCCGCGCAGCGGGAGCCCGCGAGACCCAGTACTTC.

The V and J genes are TRBV28 and TRBJ2-3; unclear D gene. The germline V gene has CDR1 MDHEN and CDR2 SYDVKM. The CDR3 has 17 residues. V was cut by 6 bases and J by 0 bases, with 19 bases left in between. The DNA for the CDR3 is TGTGCCAGCAGCAATATCCTCGGCCCTGGGAGCACAGATACGCAGTATTTT. It translates to CASSNILGPGSTDTQYF.

The J gene is TRBJ2-3, the V gene TRBV12-3 or TRBV12-4, with 7 nucleotides matching TRBD2. CDR3 length: 17 amino acids. Unmatched junction bases numbered 7, after V lost 0 bases and J lost 1 base. CDR3 in amino acids: CASSLAHRGLRTDTQYF. For the CDR3, the DNA is TGTGCCAGCAGTTTAGCGCATCGGGGACTACGCACAGATACGCAGTATTTT.

In this sample, this clonotype turned up many times. CDR3 in amino acids: CASRSRQSGSPLHF. The CDR3 bases are TGCGCCAGCAGATCGAGACAATCGGGTTCACCCCTCCACTTT. The chain recombines TRBV5-1 with TRBJ1-6, with D unresolved. The CDR3 is 14 residues long. Germline loops: CDR1 SGHRS, CDR2 YFSETQ. With 5 bases removed from V and 9 bases from J, the gap between germline ends came to 15 bases.

The chain couples TRBV5-5 to TRBJ2-1; 7 nucleotides agree with TRBD2. The CDR3 has 13 amino acids. CDR1 is SGHKS, CDR2 YYEKEE, per germline (reference sequence). J lost 2 bases, V lost 7 bases, and 3 bases had no gene match. CDR3 DNA: TGTGCCAGCGCCCTAGCGGCCTACAATGAGCAGTTCTTC. Encoded protein: CASALAAYNEQFF.

The rearrangement joins TRBV20-1 to TRBJ1-1; weak D call: TRBD1 (5 bases). The germline V gene encodes CDR1 DFQATT and CDR2 SNEGSKA (reference sequence). Trimming cost V 6 bases and J 0 bases, with 14 bases left between them. The CDR3 sequence is 14 residues long. Here the CDR3 DNA reads TGCAGTGCCCTAAGGCCACAGGTGAACACTGAAGCTTTCTTT. Translating gives CSALRPQVNTEAFF.

V is TRBV20-1 and J is TRBJ2-5; a possible D gene is TRBD2 (7 bases). V was trimmed by 6 bases and J by 3 bases, leaving 20 bases between them. Germline-derived CDR1 and CDR2 are DFQATT and SNEGSKA (reference sequence). The CDR3 spans 15 residues. In DNA form, the CDR3 reads TGCAGTGCCCCGAGAGGGGGGGCCTCGAAAGAGACCCAGTACTTC. The encoded protein is CSAPRGGASKETQYF.

This clonotype was found many times. This chain uses TRBV20-1 with TRBJ1-1; TRBD1 agrees at 8 bases. The V segment lost 1 base and the J segment 1 base; nucleotides outside the gene matches: 5. This CDR3 is 15 amino acids long. The germline V gene encodes CDR1 DFQATT and CDR2 SNEGSKA (reference sequence). The CDR3 is CSARATGTGNTEAFF. CDR3 nucleotide sequence: TGCAGTGCTAGAGCCACCGGGACAGGGAACACTGAAGCTTTCTTT.

This clonotype was found many times. The chain combines TRBV29-1 with TRBJ1-5; 12 nucleotides agree with TRBD1. The V gene end was trimmed by 5 bases and the J gene end by 7 bases; junction bases not matched to a gene: 3. The CDR3 consists of 13 residues. The V gene's germline CDR1 is SQVTM and CDR2 ANQGSEA. This CDR3 reads CSVTGTGGQPQHF. The CDR3 DNA reads as TGCAGCGTTACCGGGACAGGGGGCCAGCCCCAGCATTTT.

This clonotype was picked up many times. This chain links TRBV28 with TRBJ1-3; no reliable D call. The CDR3 loop spans 15 amino acids. Germline assignment: CDR1 MDHEN and CDR2 SYDVKM. V was cut by 4 bases and J by 1 base, with 11 bases left in between. The chain's CDR3 is CASSSMGRSGNTIYF. As DNA, the CDR3 is TGTGCCAGCAGTTCAATGGGCAGATCTGGAAACACCATATATTTT.

Ten or more counts support this clonotype. The chain uses TRBV20-1 and TRBJ2-3; no reliable D call. The germline V and J ends were trimmed by 3 bases and 6 bases, with 10 bases remaining between them. Germline loops: CDR1 DFQATT, CDR2 SNEGSKA (reference sequence). The CDR3 is 12 residues long. As DNA, the CDR3 is TGCAGTGCTAGTGTACAGCTTGATACGCAGTATTTT. This sequence encodes CSASVQLDTQYF.

This clonotype has a handful of counts. V gene TRBV5-1 combines with J gene TRBJ2-5; TRBD2 might be the D (5 bases). CDR1 and CDR2 (germline): SGHRS, YFSETQ. V was cut by 0 bases and J by 5 bases, with 11 bases left in between. This CDR3 has 14 residues. CDR3: CASSLEGASETQYF. CDR3 sequence (DNA): TGCGCCAGCAGCTTGGAGGGAGCGAGCGAGACCCAGTACTTC. Combining the CDR3 with reference TRBV5-1 and TRBJ2-5 gives the whole variable domain KAGVTQTPRYLIKTRGQQVTLSCSPISGHRSVSWYQQTPGQGLQFLFEYFSETQRNKGNFPGRFSGRQFSNSRSEMNVSTLELGDSALYLCASSLEGASETQYFGPGTRLLVL.

The table lists this clonotype with many counts. J is TRBJ2-7 and V is TRBV4-1; 7 bases match TRBD1. The junction had 11 bases not matched to a gene; V was cut back by 4 bases and J by 5 bases. The CDR3 totals 15 residues. Germline assignment: CDR1 MGHRA and CDR2 YSYEKL. The CDR3 DNA reads as TGCGCCAGCAGCCCAGGACAGGCACGAAACGACGAGCAGTACGTC. Amino acid sequence: CASSPGQARNDEQYV.

This clonotype has ten or more counts. J is TRBJ2-5 and V is TRBV20-1, with 10 bases identical to TRBD1. The junction had 0 bases not matched to a gene; V was cut back by 5 bases and J by 3 bases. The CDR3 consists of 12 residues. The germline V gene has CDR1 DFQATT and CDR2 SNEGSKA (reference sequence). The CDR3 spells CSAGQGEETQYF. DNA for the CDR3: TGCAGTGCTGGACAGGGGGAAGAGACCCAGTACTTC.

The table lists this clonotype with a few counts. The J gene is TRBJ1-1, the V gene TRBV5-1, with 7 bases identical to TRBD1. The V gene end was trimmed by 3 bases and the J gene end by 5 bases; junction bases not matched to a gene: 7. The germline V gene encodes CDR1 SGHRS and CDR2 YFSETQ. The CDR3 runs 14 residues. In nucleotides, the CDR3 is TGCGCCAGCAGCTCTTTGACAGGGATGACTGAAGCTTTCTTT. Translation gives CASSSLTGMTEAFF.

At least ten counts were recorded for this clonotype. This chain uses TRBV12-3 or TRBV12-4 with TRBJ1-6, with no clear D. With 5 bases removed from V and 9 bases from J, the gap between germline ends came to 11 bases. The CDR3 runs 13 residues. The CDR3 DNA is TGTGCCAGCAGTAAGGTTTTGGGTTCACCCCTCCACTTT. Translating it yields CASSKVLGSPLHF.

This clonotype was counted many times. The chain carries TRBV12-3 or TRBV12-4 and TRBJ1-2; 7 nucleotides line up with TRBD1. This CDR3 contains 12 residues. Germline trimming cut 3 bases from V and 7 bases from J; bases unmatched to any gene: 2. CDR3 loop: CASSFTGAGYTF. The CDR3 DNA follows: TGTGCCAGCAGTTTCACAGGGGCTGGCTACACCTTC.

The chain carries TRBV7-8 and TRBJ2-1, with 11 positions matching TRBD1. This CDR3 spans 16 amino acids. Germline values: CDR1 SGHVS, CDR2 FQNEAQ. Trimming at V came to 7 bases and at J to 5 bases, leaving 10 bases not matched to a gene. This chain's CDR3 is CASNSGTGGFDNEQFF. For the CDR3, the DNA is TGTGCCAGCAACTCAGGGACAGGGGGATTTGACAATGAGCAGTTCTTC.

The CDR3 DNA is TGCGCCAGTCGGGGACAGCCGAACACTGAAGCTTTCTTT. Its translation is CASRGQPNTEAFF. The rearrangement uses TRBV5-1 and TRBJ1-1; TRBD1 agrees at 7 bases. V shed 8 bases, J shed 1 base, and the junction held 5 bases outside the gene matches. This CDR3 is 13 amino acids long. CDR1 SGHRS and CDR2 YFSETQ come from the germline V gene.

The sample holds a few counts of this clonotype. The rearrangement links TRBV7-2 to TRBJ2-7, with a tentative D call TRBD2 (6 bases). Germline CDR1 and CDR2: SGHTA and FQGNSA. Trimming left V 5 bases short and J 4 bases short, with 21 bases between. This CDR3 spans 16 amino acids. The DNA for the CDR3 is TGTGCCAGCAGCGAACCAGGACGGGGGAGTTCTTACGAGCAGTACTTC. Protein sequence: CASSEPGRGSSYEQYF.

This clonotype appeared many times. The chain uses TRBV5-5 and TRBJ2-1; 10 nucleotides agree with TRBD2. There are 14 residues in the CDR3. With V trimmed by 4 bases and J by 7 bases, 5 bases remained unmatched. Germline V gene sequence: CDR1 SGHKS, CDR2 YYEKEE (reference sequence). CDR3 sequence: CASSPSGRLNEQFF. CDR3 in DNA: TGTGCCAGCAGCCCTAGCGGGAGATTAAATGAGCAGTTCTTC.

Ten or more counts support this clonotype. The chain joins TRBV20-1 to TRBJ1-1; TRBD1 matches at 7 bases. V was clipped by 6 bases and J by 0 bases; unmatched bases: 4. The CDR3 totals 13 residues. The V gene's germline CDR1 is DFQATT and CDR2 SNEGSKA (reference sequence). CDR3 amino acids: CSARGTVNTEAFF. CDR3 coding DNA: TGCAGTGCCCGCGGGACAGTGAACACTGAAGCTTTCTTT.

Remarks on this clonotype: Just one base apart from a much larger clone, this may be a read error. The genes are TRBV28 and TRBJ2-4, with 9 bases aligning to TRBD1. CDR3 length equals 14 residues. CDR1 and CDR2 (germline): MDHEN, SYDVKM. V trimming: 7 bases; J trimming: 10 bases; junction bases outside the gene matches: 11. CDR3 in DNA: TGTGCCAGCAAAAAACAGGGGGCCGTAAAAATTCAGTACTTC. Translating it yields CASKKQGAVKIQYF.

There are many counts of this clonotype. The chain is built from TRBV12-3 or TRBV12-4 and TRBJ1-2; D uncertain. V lost 3 bases, J lost 0 bases, and 5 bases lay in between. The CDR3 extends over 13 amino acids. CDR3 loop: CASSLSSNYGYTF. The CDR3 DNA is TGTGCCAGCAGTTTGTCCTCTAACTATGGCTACACCTTC.

Only a few counts were recorded for this clonotype. The rearrangement links TRBV5-1 to TRBJ2-3, with D possibly TRBD1 on 6 matching bases. CDR3 length: 15 amino acids. Germline V gene lookup returns CDR1 SGHRS and CDR2 YFSETQ. Trimming pared 2 bases from V and 0 bases from J, leaving 10 bases between. This chain's CDR3 is CASSFQGKSTDTQYF. CDR3 nucleotides: TGCGCCAGCAGCTTCCAGGGGAAGAGCACAGATACGCAGTATTTT.

This clonotype was seen ten or more times. V is TRBV7-2 and J is TRBJ2-1; D gene unclear. CDR1 and CDR2 (germline): SGHTA, FQGNSA. V lost 3 bases and J 6 bases, leaving 12 bases between the germline ends. This CDR3 is built from 14 residues. The CDR3 spells CASSLSQLTNEQFF. The CDR3 region has the DNA TGTGCCAGCAGCTTGTCCCAGCTTACCAATGAGCAGTTCTTC.